This T cell receptor beta chain was recovered during a study of T cell responses to AZD1222 COVID-19 vaccine. Study-wide context: Second-dose groups at about 4 or about 12 weeks were pooled. Study-level results: Baseline seropositivity characterized only six AZD1222 recipients. With dominance at 160-218 and 743-854, vaccine-associated CD4 TCRs spanned spike. There were mostly white British donors and more females than males, and clonal diversity was possibly underestimated.

The method was immunoSEQ multiplex PCR; TCRdb's version includes in-frame clones alone and lacks a portion of them. Of under 200,000 clones listed, about nine tenths are singletons. Germline V CDR1 and CDR2: MDHEN, SYDVKM. The CDR3 is made up of 15 amino acids. V was pared by 3 bases and J by 6 bases, with 14 bases between. This clone was counted between two and nine times. Its antigen is still unknown. The source of this sequence is an adult in good health. This specimen consisted of peripheral blood, obtained on day 0 of AZD1222 vaccination. The chain recombines TRBV28 with TRBJ1-4, with TRBD1 as a possible D gene (5 bases). The CDR3 loop is CASSLAGRGDEKLFF. The CDR3 nucleotides are TGTGCCAGCAGTTTGGCGGGGCGAGGCGATGAAAAACTGTTTTTT.